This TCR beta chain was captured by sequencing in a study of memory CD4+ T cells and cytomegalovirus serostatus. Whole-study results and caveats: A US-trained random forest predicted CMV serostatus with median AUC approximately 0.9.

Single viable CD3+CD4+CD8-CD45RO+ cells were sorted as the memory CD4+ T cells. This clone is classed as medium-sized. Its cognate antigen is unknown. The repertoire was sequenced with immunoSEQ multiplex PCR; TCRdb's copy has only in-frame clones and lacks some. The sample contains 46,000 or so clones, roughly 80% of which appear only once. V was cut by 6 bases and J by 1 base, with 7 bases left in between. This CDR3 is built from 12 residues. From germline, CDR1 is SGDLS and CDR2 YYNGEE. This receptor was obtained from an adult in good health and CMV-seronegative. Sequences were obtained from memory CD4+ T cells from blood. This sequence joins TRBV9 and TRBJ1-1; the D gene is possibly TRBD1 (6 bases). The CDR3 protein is CASKGQNTEAFF. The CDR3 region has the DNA TGTGCCAGCAAGGGACAGAACACTGAAGCTTTCTTT.